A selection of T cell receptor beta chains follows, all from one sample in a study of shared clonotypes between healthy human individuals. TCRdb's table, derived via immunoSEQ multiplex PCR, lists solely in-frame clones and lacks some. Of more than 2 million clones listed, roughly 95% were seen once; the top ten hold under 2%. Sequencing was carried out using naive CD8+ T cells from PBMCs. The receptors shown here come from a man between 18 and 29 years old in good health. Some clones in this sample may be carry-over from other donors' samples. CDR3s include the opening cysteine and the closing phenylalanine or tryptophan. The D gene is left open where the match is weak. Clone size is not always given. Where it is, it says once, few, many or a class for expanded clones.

CDR3 protein: CASSLALAGVYEQYF
CDR3 DNA: TGTGCCAGCAGTTTAGCCCTAGCGGGGGTCTACGAGCAGTACTTC
V gene: TRBV28
clone size: -
J gene: TRBJ2-7
D gene: TRBD2

CDR3 protein: CASSRGGYEQYF
CDR3 DNA: TGTGCCAGCAGCCGAGGGGGTTACGAGCAGTACTTC
V gene: TRBV7-9
clone size: -
J gene: TRBJ2-7
D gene: -

CDR3 protein: CASSRNPGEVEKLFF
CDR3 DNA: TGCGCCAGCAGCCGAAACCCGGGGGAGGTAGAAAAACTGTTTTTT
V gene: TRBV5-1
clone size: -
J gene: TRBJ1-4
D gene: -

CDR3 protein: CATSRTIRQGGLSYEQYF
CDR3 DNA: TGTGCCACCAGCAGAACGATCCGACAGGGGGGACTCTCCTACGAGCAGTACTTC
V gene: TRBV15
clone size: -
J gene: TRBJ2-7
D gene: TRBD1

CDR3 protein: CASSEDAGNQPQHF
CDR3 DNA: TGTGCCAGCAGTGAAGATGCGGGAAATCAGCCTCAGCATTTT
V gene: TRBV2
clone size: -
J gene: TRBJ1-5
D gene: -

CDR3 protein: CASSETGPGGNTIYF
CDR3 DNA: TGTGCCAGCAGTGAAACAGGACCAGGCGGAAACACCATATATTTT
V gene: TRBV2
clone size: -
J gene: TRBJ1-3
D gene: -

CDR3 protein: CASSPRDSDSNQPQHF
CDR3 DNA: TGTGCCAGCAGCCCTCGGGACAGCGATAGCAATCAGCCCCAGCATTTT
V gene: TRBV21-1
clone size: -
J gene: TRBJ1-5
D gene: -

CDR3 protein: CASTSRESYNEQFF
CDR3 DNA: TGTGCCAGCACCAGTAGAGAGTCCTACAATGAGCAGTTCTTC
V gene: TRBV11-2
clone size: -
J gene: TRBJ2-1
D gene: -

CDR3 protein: CASSLSQGLRVEQYF
CDR3 DNA: TGTGCCAGCAGTTTATCGCAGGGATTGAGAGTCGAGCAGTACTTC
V gene: TRBV27
clone size: -
J gene: TRBJ2-7
D gene: -

CDR3 protein: CASSRQGGPGNTIYF
CDR3 DNA: TGTGCCAGCAGCCGACAGGGAGGGCCTGGAAACACCATATATTTT
V gene: TRBV7-9
clone size: -
J gene: TRBJ1-3
D gene: TRBD1

CDR3 protein: CASRAGPGTTTGELFF
CDR3 DNA: TGTGCCAGCAGGGCTGGACCCGGGACGACCACCGGGGAGCTGTTTTTT
V gene: TRBV9
clone size: -
J gene: TRBJ2-2
D gene: -

CDR3 protein: CASSPLAGGPIYNEQFF
CDR3 DNA: TGTGCCAGCAGCCCCCTAGCGGGAGGGCCGATCTACAATGAGCAGTTCTTC
V gene: TRBV11-2
clone size: few
J gene: TRBJ2-1
D gene: TRBD2

CDR3 protein: CASSEAWAGNAYEQYF
CDR3 DNA: TGTGCCAGCAGTGAAGCGTGGGCAGGTAATGCCTACGAGCAGTACTTC
V gene: TRBV2
clone size: -
J gene: TRBJ2-7
D gene: -

CDR3 protein: CATSRMGQYYTDTQYF
CDR3 DNA: TGTGCCACCAGCAGAATGGGACAATACTACACAGATACGCAGTATTTT
V gene: TRBV15
clone size: -
J gene: TRBJ2-3
D gene: -

CDR3 protein: CASSSLAGVRETQYF
CDR3 DNA: TGCGCCAGCAGCTCTTTAGCGGGAGTTCGAGAGACCCAGTACTTC
V gene: TRBV5-1
clone size: -
J gene: TRBJ2-5
D gene: TRBD2

CDR3 protein: CASSYTVTSGRKTQYF
CDR3 DNA: TGTGCCAGCAGCTATACCGTGACTAGCGGGAGAAAGACCCAGTACTTC
V gene: TRBV28
clone size: -
J gene: TRBJ2-5
D gene: TRBD2

CDR3 protein: CASSNSRGLGEKLFF
CDR3 DNA: TGTGCCAGCAGCAATTCCAGGGGGCTGGGGGAAAAACTGTTTTTT
V gene: TRBV13
clone size: -
J gene: TRBJ1-4
D gene: TRBD1

CDR3 protein: CASSDPLAGTYNEQFF
CDR3 DNA: TGTGCCAGCAGTGACCCCCTAGCGGGGACTTACAATGAGCAGTTCTTC
V gene: TRBV6-1
clone size: -
J gene: TRBJ2-1
D gene: TRBD2